The clone carrying this TCR beta chain has only a few counts. Its antigen is currently unknown. Looked up from germline, CDR1 is MNHEY and CDR2 is SVGEGT. The CDR3 is made up of 14 amino acids. Trimming cost V 4 bases and J 2 bases, with 12 bases left between them. One entry per CDR3 protein, called by TCRdb with MiXCR from the reads. Of some 600,000 distinct CDR3 sequences in the sample, more than 20% were seen once. These data originate in a study of T cell repertoires in cytomegalovirus infection. Study-level information: An indication of both CMV infection and matching HLA type came from public TCR beta signatures. Whole-study results and caveats: Identification of carriers of CMV plus the relevant HLA was achieved through cumulative public TCR beta family frequency. Ex vivo responses were dominated by HLA-C-restricted CMV-specific TCR beta clonotypes.

The sequence was collected from a human donor in good health (CMV status not recorded). Some clones in this sample may be carry-over from other donors' samples. Sample: CD8+ T cells from PBMCs. The rearrangement uses TRBV6-2 or TRBV6-3 and TRBJ2-7; no firm D call. This CDR3 is CASSSTGWTYEQYF. In nucleotides, the CDR3 is TGTGCCAGCAGTTCCACGGGCTGGACCTACGAGCAGTACTTC.